This TCR beta chain was recorded in a study of blood T cell repertoires in COVID-19 (dated by TCRdb to 2018 to 2021). For the study in its entirety: The collaborator samples originated in the United States, Italy and Spain and spanned the acute and convalescent phases of COVID-19. The prospective study material was composed of cDNA or gDNA derived from T cells, B-cell-depleted T cells, or PBMCs. Subjects who had been exposed to COVID-19, were actively infected with it, or had recovered from it provided the deeply sampled blood TCRbeta repertoires that made up the dataset. The repertoires were released in a freely available public database intended as a resource for research on the immune response to SARS-CoV-2. Samples were obtained from the ongoing ImmuneRACE study (first 160 participants) and from about 1,300 subjects provided by 6 global collaborators. The sample metadata nearly always contained a de-identified subject ID, COVID-19 status, age in years and sex. Where HLA class I and class II types were available, the types were taken from metadata supplied by the sample provider, not from assay-based typing.

Spanning cysteine to phenylalanine, the CDR3 consists of 14 amino acids. The DNA shown is the 42-base CDR3, in frame from base 1. According to the germline V gene (reference sequence), CDR1 reads LNHDA and CDR2 reads SQIVND. On the study overall, not on this receptor specifically: Clinical and demographic metadata were provided uncurated, with the amount varying by source and participant.

TCRbeta CDR3 regions were amplified from genomic DNA using the immunoSEQ Assay, a bias-controlled multiplex PCR. For the original study's pipeline: Nucleated cell counts per sample were estimated from amplification of reference gene primers within the assay. To quantify the absolute abundance of each unique TCRbeta CDR3 rearrangement, sequence reads were collapsed and filtered. Productive Simpson clonality was computed per sample as the square root of Simpson's diversity index over productive rearrangements. TCRdb retrieved this table from immuneACCESS and kept in-frame rearrangements only. Not all clones are present; in checked studies, unresolved V genes account for under half, and no reason is known for the remainder. For V, J and clone size, that table is used; D and trimming come from the DNA. For this sample there are about 62,000 clones; 65% to 85% appear just once. The biggest ten clones account for roughly 50% of the sample.

Participants in the prospective study were aged roughly 18 to 100 years, lived in some 24 United States geographic areas, and enrolled through a virtual design. In the prospective study, cohorts were assigned on the basis of participant-reported clinical history obtained from a screening survey and a study questionnaire. Exposed participants had been in contact with someone with a PCR-confirmed or clinician-diagnosed COVID-19 case within 2 weeks of study entry. In the prospective study, mobile phlebotomists collected whole blood, serum and a nasopharyngeal or oropharyngeal swab from each participant. Prospective study participants could optionally give additional blood draws and questionnaires over an approximately 2-month period. Blood samples from the prospective study were shipped frozen or at room temperature prior to DNA extraction. As regards this clone: Its binding antigen is unknown. The junction and the germline gene differ at one end; a read error may be behind it.

The sample was PBMCs or T cells enriched from blood (not recorded which). The chain is made from TRBV19 and TRBJ2-1, with 9 bases matching TRBD1. The clonotype was recovered from a woman aged 55-75 years who had been exposed to COVID-19. In nucleotide form, the sequence is TGTGCCAGCTCCCGGGACAGGGTCTACGATGAGCAGTTCTTC. This codes for CASSRDRVYDEQFF. Where the CDR3 stops, the reference TRBV19 and TRBJ2-1 genes take over; the full variable domain is DGGITQSPKYLFRKEGQNVTLSCEQNLNHDAMYWYRQDPGQGLRLIYYSQIVNDFQKGDIAEGYSVSREKKESFPLTVTSAQKNPTAFYLCASSRDRVYDEQFFGPGTRLTVL.